Here is one TCR beta chain with its context. The sample originates from a study of T cell clones after liver transplantation. Unstimulated PBMCs were sorted into CD3+CD4+ and CD3+CD8+ populations. The CDR3 runs to 15 residues. CDR1 is SNHLY, CDR2 FYNNEI, per germline. Trimming left V 8 bases short and J 4 bases short, with 18 bases between. Generated by immunoSEQ multiplex PCR, the TCRdb table keeps only in-frame clones and is missing some. The sample contains roughly 120,000 clones, approximately 90% of which appear only once. The material was CD4+ T cells from blood, obtained 12 months after liver transplant. The V call is TRBV2, the J call TRBJ1-5; D is uncertain. The source of this sequence is a human patient who received a liver transplant. Part of the T cell pool may stem from the graft donor. The CDR3 DNA follows: TGTGCCAGCTTGGCTGGTTTCAAGGGAAATCAGCCCCAGCATTTT. It is translated as CASLAGFKGNQPQHF.